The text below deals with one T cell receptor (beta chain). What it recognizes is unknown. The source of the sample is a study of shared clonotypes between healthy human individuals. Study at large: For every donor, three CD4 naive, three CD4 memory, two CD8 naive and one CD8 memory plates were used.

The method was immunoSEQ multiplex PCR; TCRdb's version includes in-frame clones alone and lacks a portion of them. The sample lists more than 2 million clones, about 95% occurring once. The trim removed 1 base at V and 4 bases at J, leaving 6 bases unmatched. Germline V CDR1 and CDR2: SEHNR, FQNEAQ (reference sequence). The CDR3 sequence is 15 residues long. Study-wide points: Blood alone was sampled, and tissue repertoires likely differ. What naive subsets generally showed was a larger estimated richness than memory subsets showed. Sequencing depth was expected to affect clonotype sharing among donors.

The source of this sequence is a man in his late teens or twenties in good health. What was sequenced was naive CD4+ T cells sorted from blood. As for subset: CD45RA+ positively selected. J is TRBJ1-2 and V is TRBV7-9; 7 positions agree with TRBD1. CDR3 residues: CASSLDRGSFYGYTF. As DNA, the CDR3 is TGTGCCAGCAGCTTAGACAGGGGTTCCTTCTATGGCTACACCTTC.